Below are 9 T cell receptor beta chains sequenced from a single sample in a study of blood T cell repertoires in COVID-19. Profiled with immunoSEQ multiplex PCR; TCRdb holds only in-frame clones, not every one. The table has approximately 210,000 clones, approximately 80% seen once; the top ten hold approximately 0.9%. Sequencing input: peripheral blood. Receptors were obtained from a man between 60 and 75 years old with COVID-19, enrolled during active disease.

V gene TRBV24-1 combines with J gene TRBJ2-1; TRBD2 matches at 10 bases. V shed 3 bases and J 10 bases; nucleotides not matched to a gene: 11. Germline V CDR1 and CDR2: KGHDR, SFDVKD. The CDR3 is 16 residues long. This CDR3 is CATSDLTSGASREQFF. The DNA for the CDR3 is TGTGCCACCAGTGATCTTACTAGCGGGGCCTCCCGGGAGCAGTTCTTC.

The chain has TRBV19 and TRBJ2-2, with 7 bases fitting TRBD1. The CDR3 has 16 amino acids. Germline V CDR1 and CDR2: LNHDA, SQIVND (reference sequence). The V segment lost 1 base and the J segment 1 base; nucleotides outside the gene matches: 3. This chain's CDR3 is CASSIGTGVNTGELFF. As DNA, the CDR3 is TGTGCCAGTAGTATAGGCACAGGGGTGAACACCGGGGAGCTGTTTTTT.

The sample holds one count of this clone. J is TRBJ1-5 and V is TRBV27; 8 nucleotides align to TRBD1. CDR3 length: 16 residues. V was pared by 0 bases and J by 6 bases, with 7 bases of the junction left unmatched. The germline V gene encodes CDR1 MNHEY and CDR2 SMNVEV (reference sequence). The CDR3 here is CASSLSSQGAGQPQHF. DNA for the CDR3: TGTGCCAGCAGTTTATCGAGCCAGGGGGCAGGTCAGCCCCAGCATTTT.

This clone was seen only once. V is TRBV6-6 and J is TRBJ1-2; 8 bases agree with TRBD1. Germline CDR1 and CDR2: MNHNY and SVGAGI (reference sequence). The CDR3 runs 15 residues. The trim removed 6 bases at V and 12 bases at J, leaving 18 bases unmatched. DNA for the CDR3: TGTGCCAGCAGCCGCCAGGGGGCAACCTACGCCTTAGACACCTTC. This encodes CASSRQGATYALDTF.

The rearrangement joins TRBV7-9 to TRBJ1-3; TRBD1 matches at 9 bases. Germline loops: CDR1 SEHNR, CDR2 FQNEAQ (reference sequence). The CDR3 runs to 16 residues. J was trimmed by 3 bases and V by 5 bases; bases with no gene match: 8. Here the CDR3 DNA reads TGTGCCAGCAGCCCTCGGGACAGGGAGATTGGAAACACCATATATTTT. Encoded protein: CASSPRDREIGNTIYF.

The chain links TRBV19 to TRBJ2-7; 9 bases are shared with TRBD1. The J segment lost 4 bases and the V segment lost 8 bases, leaving 6 bases of the junction unmatched. The CDR3 runs to 13 residues. CDR1 and CDR2 (germline): LNHDA, SQIVND (reference sequence). CDR3 protein: CASEPGQGYEQYF. The CDR3 coding sequence is TGTGCCAGTGAGCCGGGACAGGGTTACGAGCAGTACTTC.

The chain links TRBV28 to TRBJ2-1, with 11 bases matching TRBD2. The V segment lost 2 bases and the J segment 4 bases; nucleotides outside the gene matches: 4. The CDR3 runs 16 residues. CDR1 is MDHEN and CDR2 is SYDVKM in the germline V gene. This CDR3 is CASSLAGLAVYNEQFF. Written as DNA, the CDR3 is TGTGCCAGCAGTTTAGCGGGACTAGCGGTTTACAATGAGCAGTTCTTC.

V usage is TRBV9 and J usage is TRBJ2-1; 9 nucleotides line up with TRBD2. Germline V gives CDR1 SGDLS, CDR2 YYNGEE. CDR3 size: 14 residues. V lost 0 bases and J lost 7; bases outside the gene matches: 2. CDR3: CASSVGGRGNEQFF. The CDR3 bases are TGTGCCAGCAGCGTAGGCGGGAGGGGAAATGAGCAGTTCTTC.

The rearrangement uses TRBV3-1 (or the pseudogene TRBV3-2) and TRBJ1-2; the D gene is possibly TRBD1 (6 bases). Trimming pared 11 bases from V and 4 bases from J, leaving 17 bases between. The CDR3 is 13 residues long. The germline V gene encodes CDR1 LGHDT and CDR2 YNNKEL (reference sequence). CDR3 in DNA: TGTGCCTCCTGGGGGGGGCTCGGCTATGGCTACACCTTC. Translating gives CASWGGLGYGYTF.